Below are 17 T cell receptor beta chains sequenced from a single sample in a study of PD-1 blockade in classical Hodgkin lymphoma. Exposure to brentuximab vedotin varied, and each patient had relapsed following autologous stem cell transplantation. Method: immunoSEQ multiplex PCR; TCRdb's copy keeps in-frame clones and lacks some. Here the sample spans thousands of clones, approximately 80% being singletons. The sample in question was peripheral blood mononuclear cells (PBMCs), obtained before the second cycle of nivolumab. These receptors were obtained from a human donor with classical Hodgkin lymphoma.

This rearrangement joins TRBV28 to TRBJ1-1, with D hard to call. V dropped 3 bases and J dropped 1 base, with 12 bases sitting between them. The CDR3 extends over 15 amino acids. Germline CDR1 is MDHEN and CDR2 is SYDVKM. The CDR3 nucleotides read TGTGCCAGCAGTTTCGGTGACCTAGGGAACACTGAAGCTTTCTTT. Its translation is CASSFGDLGNTEAFF.

V usage is TRBV11-2 and J usage is TRBJ2-7; D not resolved. Germline V gene sequence: CDR1 SGHAT, CDR2 FQNNGV. V was pared by 2 bases and J by 2 bases, with 16 bases between. CDR3 length: 16 residues. CDR3 sequence: CASSLSPAPRPYEQYF. The CDR3 bases are TGTGCCAGCAGCTTATCCCCCGCGCCTAGACCCTACGAGCAGTACTTC.

The rearrangement joins TRBV5-1 to TRBJ2-1; a weak D match, TRBD1 (5 bases). The CDR3 consists of 16 residues. Germline values: CDR1 SGHRS, CDR2 YFSETQ. Between the trimmed V and J ends, which lost 0 bases and 0 bases, there was a span of 10 bases. The CDR3 bases are TGCGCCAGCAGCTTGGGGACAACCAGCTCCTACAATGAGCAGTTCTTC. It specifies CASSLGTTSSYNEQFF.

The chain carries TRBV12-5 and TRBJ1-3; D possibly corresponds to TRBD1 (5 bases). The CDR3 contains 17 residues. V lost 2 bases, J lost 2 bases, and 16 bases lay in between. Germline values: CDR1 LGHNT, CDR2 FRNRAP. Here the CDR3 DNA reads TGTGCTAGTGGTTTGCCTCCCCCAGGGCACGCTGGAAACACCATATATTTT. Amino acid sequence: CASGLPPPGHAGNTIYF.

The chain uses TRBV29-1 and TRBJ2-3; TRBD1 aligns across 9 bases. Germline CDR1 reads SQVTM; CDR2 reads ANQGSEA. This CDR3 contains 16 residues. J lost 4 bases, V lost 0 bases, and 8 bases had no gene match. This CDR3 is CSVEDLVTGGADTQYF. The CDR3 DNA is TGCAGCGTTGAAGATCTTGTGACAGGGGGAGCAGATACGCAGTATTTT.

This clone was seen once. This chain's CDR3 is CASSLSGPGKLFF. In DNA, the CDR3 is TGTGCCAGCAGCTTGTCAGGGCCGGGTAAACTGTTTTTT. J is TRBJ1-4 and V is TRBV5-6; a possible D gene is TRBD1 (5 bases). Germline V CDR1 and CDR2: SGHDT, YYEEEE. This CDR3 region has 13 residues. V was clipped by 1 base and J by 11 bases, with 12 bases between them. Full variable domain (remainder filled in from reference TRBV5-6 and TRBJ1-4): DAGVTQSPTHLIKTRGQQVTLRCSPKSGHDTVSWYQQALGQGPQFIFQYYEEEERQRGNFPDRFSGHQFPNYSSELNVNALLLGDSALYLCASSLSGPGKLFFGSGTQLSVL.

This chain uses TRBV10-1 with TRBJ1-1, with D uncertain. V was trimmed by 2 bases and J by 5 bases, leaving 15 bases between them. The CDR3 loop spans 15 amino acids. In germline, CDR1 is WNHNN, CDR2 SYGVQD (reference sequence). Here the CDR3 reads CASSEIAGLGTEAFF. The CDR3 DNA reads TGCGCCAGCAGTGAGATAGCAGGCCTCGGGACTGAAGCTTTCTTT.

The CDR3, as DNA: TGTGCCAGCCTGGGGGGCAGCCTCTACAATGAGCAGTTCTTC. Translating it yields CASLGGSLYNEQFF. The chain links TRBV2 to TRBJ2-1; possibly TRBD1 or TRBD2 for D (6 bases each). The CDR3 spans 14 residues. Germline V gene lookup returns CDR1 SNHLY and CDR2 FYNNEI. Between the trimmed V and J ends, which lost 8 bases and 3 bases, there was a span of 14 bases.

This chain uses TRBV21-1 with TRBJ1-4; the DNA was not used to check the table's D call, TRBD1. TRBV21-1 is a pseudogene locus. This CDR3 is 14 amino acids long. CDR3 nucleotides: TGTGCCAGCAGCCTTGACAGGAAGTGGAGAAAAACTGTTTTT. Translating gives CASSLDRKWRKTVF.

This chain connects TRBV5-4 to TRBJ2-3; D is ambiguous. This CDR3 spans 14 amino acids. The V end lost 1 base, the J end lost 1 base, and 7 bases lay between the germline ends. Looked up from germline, CDR1 is SGHNT and CDR2 is YYREEE (reference sequence). CDR3 in DNA: TGTGCCAGCAGCTTGACGGATCGCACAGATACGCAGTATTTT. It is translated as CASSLTDRTDTQYF. The whole variable domain, remainder taken from reference TRBV5-4 and TRBJ2-3, is ETGVTQSPTHLIKTRGQQVTLRCSSQSGHNTVSWYQQALGQGPQFIFQYYREEENGRGNFPPRFSGLQFPNYSSELNVNALELDDSALYLCASSLTDRTDTQYFGPGTRLTVL.

The chain links TRBV2 to TRBJ2-5; TRBD1 aligns across 7 bases. The trim removed 4 bases at V and 5 bases at J, leaving 10 bases unmatched. The CDR3 sequence is 15 residues long. Germline V CDR1 and CDR2: SNHLY, FYNNEI. DNA of the CDR3: TGTGCCAGCAGTGTCGGGGCAGGGGGTTTGGAGACCCAGTACTTC. Its translation: CASSVGAGGLETQYF.

V and J are TRBV21-1 and TRBJ2-7; the table's D call TRBD2 went unverified against the DNA. TRBV21-1 is classified as a pseudogene. CDR3 length: 11 amino acids. The CDR3 loop is CASSVLDEQYF. CDR3 sequence (DNA): TGTGCCAGCAGCGTGTTAGACGAGCAGTACTTC.

CDR3 DNA: TGTGCCAGCAGTTTGAGCGCCGGGACCACCTATACCGGGGAGCTGTTTTTT. Translated: CASSLSAGTTYTGELFF. The rearrangement joins TRBV27 to TRBJ2-2; D possibly matches TRBD1 or TRBD2 (5 bases each). The CDR3 is 17 amino acids. CDR1 MNHEY and CDR2 SMNVEV come from the germline V gene (reference sequence). Trimming shortened V by 3 bases and J by 5 bases, and 19 bases separated the two germline ends.

The chain carries TRBV7-2 and TRBJ1-2; a weak D match, TRBD1 (5 bases). The CDR3 loop spans 16 amino acids. The ends were cut back, 4 bases at V and 1 base at J, with 16 bases in the middle. The germline gives CDR1 SGHTA, CDR2 FQGNSA. The CDR3 DNA reads as TGTGCCAGCAGCTGGGGACGACGGACCCTTAACTATGGCTACACCTTC. It is translated as CASSWGRRTLNYGYTF.

The chain joins TRBV18 to TRBJ2-5; unclear D gene. Germline values: CDR1 KGHSH, CDR2 LQKENI. This CDR3 has 12 amino acids. Trimming took 3 bases from V and 2 from J, leaving 4 bases between them. The chain's CDR3 is CASSPAQETQYF. As DNA, the CDR3 is TGTGCCAGCTCACCGGCACAAGAGACCCAGTACTTC. The variable domain in full, with the rest retrieved from reference TRBV18 and TRBJ2-5, is NAGVMQNPRHLVRRRGQEARLRCSPMKGHSHVYWYRQLPEEGLKFMVYLQKENIIDESGMPKERFSAEFPKEGPSILRIQQVVRGDSAAYFCASSPAQETQYFGPGTRLLVL.

The genes are TRBV5-3 and TRBJ2-1; D remains unclear. TRBV5-3 is treated as an ORF (open reading frame) with a function not yet certain. This CDR3 is 13 amino acids long. The germline V and J ends were trimmed by 2 bases and 6 bases, with 9 bases remaining between them. CDR3 in amino acids: CARSLGAFNEQFF. In nucleotides, the CDR3 is TGTGCCAGAAGCTTAGGAGCTTTCAATGAGCAGTTCTTC.

The J gene is TRBJ2-5, the V gene TRBV7-2, with 15 bases aligning to TRBD2. The V gene end was trimmed by 3 bases and the J gene end by 8 bases; junction bases not matched to a gene: 4. CDR1 and CDR2 (germline): SGHTA, FQGNSA. There are 15 residues in the CDR3. CDR3: CASSLRTSGGATQYF. CDR3 sequence (DNA): TGTGCCAGCAGCTTGCGGACTAGCGGGGGGGCCACCCAGTACTTC.